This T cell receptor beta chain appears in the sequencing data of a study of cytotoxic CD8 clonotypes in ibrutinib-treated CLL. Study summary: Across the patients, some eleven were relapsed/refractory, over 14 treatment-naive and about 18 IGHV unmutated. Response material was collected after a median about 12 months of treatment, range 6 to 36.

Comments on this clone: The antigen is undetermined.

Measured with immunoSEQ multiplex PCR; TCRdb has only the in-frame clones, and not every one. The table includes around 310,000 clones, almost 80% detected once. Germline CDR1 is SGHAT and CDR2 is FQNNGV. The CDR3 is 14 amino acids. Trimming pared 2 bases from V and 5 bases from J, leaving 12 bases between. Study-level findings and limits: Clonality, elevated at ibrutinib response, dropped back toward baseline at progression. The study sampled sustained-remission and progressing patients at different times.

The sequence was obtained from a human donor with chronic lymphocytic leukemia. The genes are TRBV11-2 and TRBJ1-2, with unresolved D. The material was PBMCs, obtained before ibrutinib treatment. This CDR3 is CASSLSGNLYGYTF. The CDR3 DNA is TGTGCCAGCAGCTTATCCGGAAACCTATATGGCTACACCTTC.